This is a list of T cell receptor beta chains from one sample in a study of blood T cell repertoires in COVID-19. Clones were sequenced by immunoSEQ multiplex PCR, and TCRdb holds only the in-frame ones, with some missing. The sample carries approximately 330,000 clones, roughly 87% recorded once. Material for sequencing was peripheral blood. Receptors were obtained from a man younger than 45 with COVID-19, enrolled during active disease. The CDR3 runs from the conserved cysteine through the conserved F or W. The D gene is left open where the match is weak. Only some rows state a clone size, as once, few, many or a class for expanded clones.

V: TRBV18
J: TRBJ2-4
length: 13
D: NA
size: NA
CDR3: CASSQPQGNIQYF
DNA: TGTGCCAGCTCACAGCCACAGGGAAACATTCAGTACTTC

V: TRBV7-2
J: TRBJ2-7
length: 15
D: NA
size: NA
CDR3: CASSLRTADSYEQYF
DNA: TGTGCCAGCAGCTTACGGACAGCCGACTCCTACGAGCAGTACTTC

V: TRBV7-3
J: TRBJ2-2
length: 15
D: NA
size: once
CDR3: CASSQGGEGTGELFF
DNA: TGTGCCAGCAGCCAAGGGGGAGAGGGGACCGGGGAGCTGTTTTTT

V: TRBV7-6
J: TRBJ2-7
length: 17
D: TRBD1
size: NA
CDR3: CASSPAYSGTGALEQYF
DNA: TGTGCCAGCAGCCCGGCCTACTCAGGGACAGGGGCCTTGGAGCAGTACTTC

V: TRBV28
J: TRBJ1-2
length: 14
D: TRBD1
size: NA
CDR3: CASSPGQGSGGYTF
DNA: TGTGCCAGCAGTCCGGGACAGGGAAGTGGCGGCTACACCTTC

V: TRBV5-1
J: TRBJ2-3
length: 16
D: TRBD2
size: once
CDR3: CASSLGLAGDVDTQYF
DNA: TGCGCCAGCAGCTTGGGGCTAGCGGGAGATGTAGATACGCAGTATTTT

V: TRBV12-3/TRBV12-4
J: TRBJ2-3
length: 13
D: NA
size: NA
CDR3: CASSRRRTDTQYF
DNA: TGTGCCAGCAGCCGGAGAAGGACAGATACGCAGTATTTT

V: TRBV21-1
J: TRBJ2-7
length: 14
D: NA
size: NA
CDR3: CASSKTGDSYEQYF
DNA: TGTGCCAGCAGCAAGACAGGGGACTCCTACGAGCAGTACTTC

V: TRBV19
J: TRBJ2-2
length: 15
D: TRBD1
size: NA
CDR3: CASSSRQGDTGELFF
DNA: TGTGCCAGTAGTAGTCGACAGGGAGACACCGGGGAGCTGTTTTTT

V: TRBV6-6
J: TRBJ2-1
length: 17
D: TRBD2
size: NA
CDR3: CASSPNRGAGGINEQFF
DNA: TGTGCCAGCAGTCCCAATAGAGGGGCGGGGGGGATCAATGAGCAGTTCTTC

V: TRBV7-6
J: TRBJ1-3
length: 16
D: NA
size: NA
CDR3: CASSLQTQIRGNTIYF
DNA: TGTGCCAGCAGCTTGCAGACCCAAATCAGGGGAAACACCATATATTTT

V: TRBV6-1
J: TRBJ2-1
length: 12
D: NA
size: NA
CDR3: CASSRPDNEQFF
DNA: TGTGCCAGCAGCCGTCCAGACAATGAGCAGTTCTTC

V: TRBV28
J: TRBJ2-5
length: 16
D: TRBD2
size: NA
CDR3: CASSTPGTSGQETQYF
DNA: TGTGCCAGCAGTACCCCCGGGACTAGCGGACAAGAGACCCAGTACTTC

V: TRBV29-1
J: TRBJ1-5
length: 13
D: TRBD1
size: NA
CDR3: CSVGQGLNQPQHF
DNA: TGCAGCGTTGGACAGGGTCTTAATCAGCCCCAGCATTTT

V: TRBV11-2
J: TRBJ2-3
length: 11
D: NA
size: NA
CDR3: CASSLSDTQYF
DNA: TGTGCCAGCAGCCTCTCCGATACGCAGTATTTT

V: TRBV19
J: TRBJ1-1
length: 12
D: NA
size: NA
CDR3: CASSIGGVEAFF
DNA: TGTGCCAGTAGTATAGGGGGGGTGGAAGCTTTCTTT

V: TRBV19
J: TRBJ1-2
length: 13
D: NA
size: few
CDR3: CASSIPSGRGYTF
DNA: TGTGCCAGTAGTATACCGTCGGGAAGGGGCTACACCTTC

V: TRBV4-1
J: TRBJ2-2
length: 21
D: TRBD2
size: NA
CDR3: CASSPVPGLAGGPRDTGELFF
DNA: TGCGCCAGCAGCCCGGTCCCGGGACTAGCGGGGGGACCGAGGGACACCGGGGAGCTGTTTTTT

V: TRBV5-1
J: TRBJ1-3
length: 13
D: TRBD1
size: NA
CDR3: CASSWDRVDTIYF
DNA: TGCGCCAGCAGCTGGGACAGGGTAGACACCATATATTTT

V: TRBV27
J: TRBJ1-4
length: 13
D: NA
size: few
CDR3: CASSRGNEEKLFF
DNA: TGTGCCAGCAGTAGAGGGAATGAGGAAAAACTGTTTTTT

V: TRBV12-3/TRBV12-4
J: TRBJ1-3
length: 13
D: TRBD1
size: NA
CDR3: CATRDSSGNTIYF
DNA: TGTGCCACCCGGGACAGCTCTGGAAACACCATATATTTT

V: TRBV4-3
J: TRBJ1-6
length: 15
D: NA
size: NA
CDR3: CASSQENSYNSPLHF
DNA: TGCGCCAGCAGCCAAGAGAACAGCTATAATTCACCCCTCCACTTT

V: TRBV7-9
J: TRBJ2-1
length: 17
D: NA
size: NA
CDR3: CASSLPRADSSYNEQFF
DNA: TGTGCCAGCAGCTTACCCCGCGCGGACAGCTCCTACAATGAGCAGTTCTTC

V: TRBV7-6
J: TRBJ2-5
length: 16
D: TRBD1
size: NA
CDR3: CASSLPWDRGQETQYF
DNA: TGTGCCAGCAGCTTACCTTGGGACAGGGGGCAAGAGACCCAGTACTTC

V: TRBV2
J: TRBJ2-2
length: 14
D: NA
size: NA
CDR3: CARAGSSTTGELFF
DNA: TGTGCCAGGGCGGGCAGCAGTACCACCGGGGAGCTGTTTTTT

V: TRBV5-1
J: TRBJ2-1
length: 18
D: TRBD2
size: NA
CDR3: CASSLPVGREVSYNEQFF
DNA: TGCGCCAGCAGCTTGCCTGTGGGGCGGGAGGTCTCCTACAATGAGCAGTTCTTC

V: TRBV7-9
J: TRBJ2-5
length: 13
D: TRBD2
size: NA
CDR3: CASSSPGGGPFYF
DNA: TGTGCCAGCAGCTCCCCTGGCGGGGGGCCCTTTTACTTC

V: TRBV7-3
J: TRBJ2-1
length: 18
D: TRBD2
size: once
CDR3: CASSSLIRTSGIYNEQFF
DNA: TGTGCCAGCAGCTCACTAATCAGGACTAGCGGGATCTACAATGAGCAGTTCTTC

V: TRBV5-5
J: TRBJ2-3
length: 15
D: TRBD1
size: NA
CDR3: CASSPGTAAQDTQYF
DNA: TGTGCCAGCAGCCCTGGGACAGCAGCTCAAGATACGCAGTATTTT

V: TRBV6-5
J: TRBJ1-4
length: 16
D: NA
size: NA
CDR3: CASSYYFGGTNEKLFF
DNA: TGTGCCAGCAGTTACTATTTCGGGGGGACTAATGAAAAACTGTTTTTT

V: TRBV7-9
J: TRBJ2-5
length: 13
D: NA
size: NA
CDR3: CASSFVRKETQYF
DNA: TGTGCCAGCAGCTTTGTCAGAAAAGAGACCCAGTACTTC

V: TRBV3-1/TRBV3-2
J: TRBJ1-2
length: 16
D: TRBD1
size: NA
CDR3: CASSRQGQGALQGYTF
DNA: TGTGCCAGCAGCCGCCAGGGACAGGGGGCTCTTCAGGGCTACACCTTC

V: TRBV13
J: TRBJ1-6
length: 14
D: TRBD1
size: few
CDR3: CASHLRQGKSPLHF
DNA: TGTGCCAGCCATTTAAGACAGGGCAAATCACCCCTCCACTTT

V: TRBV5-1
J: TRBJ2-2
length: 14
D: TRBD2
size: once
CDR3: CASSRGLGFGELFF
DNA: TGCGCCAGCAGCCGGGGACTAGGATTCGGGGAGCTGTTTTTT

V: TRBV5-1
J: TRBJ2-3
length: 14
D: TRBD1
size: NA
CDR3: CASSLGTGLGTQYF
DNA: TGCGCCAGCAGCTTGGGGACAGGCTTGGGTACGCAGTATTTT

V: TRBV7-3
J: TRBJ2-3
length: 15
D: NA
size: once
CDR3: CASSAAGSGTDTQYF
DNA: TGTGCCAGCAGCGCGGCCGGGAGTGGCACAGATACGCAGTATTTT

V: TRBV6-5
J: TRBJ1-2
length: 15
D: NA
size: NA
CDR3: CASSYSGGGPGGYTF
DNA: TGTGCCAGCAGTTACTCGGGGGGGGGACCCGGTGGCTACACCTTC

V: TRBV7-2
J: TRBJ2-7
length: 14
D: NA
size: NA
CDR3: CASSLDRVSYEQYF
DNA: TGTGCCAGCAGCTTAGACAGGGTGTCCTACGAGCAGTACTTC

V: TRBV5-4
J: TRBJ2-1
length: 17
D: NA
size: NA
CDR3: CASTQRVYSGSYNEQFF
DNA: TGTGCCAGCACCCAGAGGGTCTATAGCGGATCCTACAATGAGCAGTTCTTC

V: TRBV6-5
J: TRBJ2-5
length: 14
D: NA
size: NA
CDR3: CASSYSGLQETQYF
DNA: TGTGCCAGCAGTTACTCTGGACTCCAAGAGACCCAGTACTTC

V: TRBV19
J: TRBJ1-5
length: 15
D: NA
size: NA
CDR3: CASSILTNSNQPQHF
DNA: TGTGCCAGTAGTATTCTAACTAATAGCAATCAGCCCCAGCATTTT